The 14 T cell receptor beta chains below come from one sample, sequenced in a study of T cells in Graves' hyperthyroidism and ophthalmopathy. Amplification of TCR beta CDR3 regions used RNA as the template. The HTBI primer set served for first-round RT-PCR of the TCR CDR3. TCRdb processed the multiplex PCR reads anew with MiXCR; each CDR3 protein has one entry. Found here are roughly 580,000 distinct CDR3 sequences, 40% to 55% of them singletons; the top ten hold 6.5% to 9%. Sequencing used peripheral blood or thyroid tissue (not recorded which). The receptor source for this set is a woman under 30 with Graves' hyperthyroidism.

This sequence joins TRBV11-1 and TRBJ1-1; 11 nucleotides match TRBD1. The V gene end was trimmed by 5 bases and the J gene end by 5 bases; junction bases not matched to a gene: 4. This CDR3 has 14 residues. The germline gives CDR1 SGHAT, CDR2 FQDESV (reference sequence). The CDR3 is CASSGDRGRTEAFF. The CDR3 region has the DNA TGTGCCAGCAGCGGGGACAGGGGGAGGACTGAAGCTTTCTTT.

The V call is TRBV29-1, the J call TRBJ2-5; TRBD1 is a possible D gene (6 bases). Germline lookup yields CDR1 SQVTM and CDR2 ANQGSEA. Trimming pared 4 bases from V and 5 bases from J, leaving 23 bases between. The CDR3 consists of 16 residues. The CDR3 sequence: CSVGAKQGRDGETQYF. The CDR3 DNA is TGCAGCGTTGGTGCTAAACAGGGAAGGGATGGGGAGACCCAGTACTTC.

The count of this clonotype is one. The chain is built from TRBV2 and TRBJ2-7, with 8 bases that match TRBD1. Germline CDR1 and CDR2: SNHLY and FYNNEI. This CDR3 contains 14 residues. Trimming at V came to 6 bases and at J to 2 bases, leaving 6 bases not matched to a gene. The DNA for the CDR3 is TGTGCCAGCAGCCAGACGGACAGGGCCTACGAGCAGTACTTC. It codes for CASSQTDRAYEQYF.

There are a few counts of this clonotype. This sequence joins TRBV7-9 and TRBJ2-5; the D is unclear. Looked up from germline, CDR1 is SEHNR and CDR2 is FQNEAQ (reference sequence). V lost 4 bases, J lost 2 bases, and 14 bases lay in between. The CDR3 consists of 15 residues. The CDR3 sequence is CASSSYGSVQETQYF. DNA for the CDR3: TGTGCCAGCAGCTCCTACGGGTCCGTACAAGAGACCCAGTACTTC.

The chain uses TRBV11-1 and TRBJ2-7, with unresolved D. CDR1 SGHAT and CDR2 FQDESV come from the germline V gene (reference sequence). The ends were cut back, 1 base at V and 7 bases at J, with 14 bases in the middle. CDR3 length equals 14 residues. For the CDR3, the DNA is TGTGCCAGCAGCTTAGTACCAGGTTACAATGAGCAGTACTTC. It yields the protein CASSLVPGYNEQYF.

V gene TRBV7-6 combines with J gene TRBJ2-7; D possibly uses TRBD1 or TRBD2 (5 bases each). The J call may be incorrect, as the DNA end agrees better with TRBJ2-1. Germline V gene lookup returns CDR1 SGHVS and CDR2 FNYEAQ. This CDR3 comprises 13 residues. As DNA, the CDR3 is TGTGCCAGCAGCTTAGGGCCGGGACGTGAGCAGTTCTTC. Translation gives CASSLGPGREQFF.

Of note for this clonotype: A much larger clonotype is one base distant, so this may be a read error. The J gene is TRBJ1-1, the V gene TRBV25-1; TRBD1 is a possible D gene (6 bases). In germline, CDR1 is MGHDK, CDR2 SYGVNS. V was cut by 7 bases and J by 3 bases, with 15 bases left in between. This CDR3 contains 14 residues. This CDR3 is CASTEGHPDTEAFF. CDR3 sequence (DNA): TGTGCCAGCACAGAGGGACACCCGGACACTGAAGCTTTCTTT.

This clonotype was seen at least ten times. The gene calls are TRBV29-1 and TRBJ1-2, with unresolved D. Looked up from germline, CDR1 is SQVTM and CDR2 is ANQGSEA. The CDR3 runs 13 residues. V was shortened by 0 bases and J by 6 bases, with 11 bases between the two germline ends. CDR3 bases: TGCAGCGTTGAAGATAGCGGGGTGAATGGCTACACCTTC. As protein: CSVEDSGVNGYTF.

This CDR3 is CASSDQIISYEQYF. The CDR3 DNA sequence: TGTGCCAGCAGCGACCAAATTATCTCCTACGAGCAGTACTTC. V and J are TRBV10-3 and TRBJ2-7; D gene ambiguous. The CDR3 consists of 14 residues. Trimming took off 10 bases at V and 0 bases at J, with 16 bases between the two ends. Germline values: CDR1 ENHRY, CDR2 SYGVKD.

CDR3 region: CASSLRVGSYGYTF. CDR3 bases: TGTGCCAGCAGCCTCAGGGTTGGTAGCTATGGCTACACCTTC. The chain combines TRBV2 with TRBJ1-2, with a weak D call TRBD1 (5 bases). This CDR3 has 14 amino acids. Germline V gene sequence: CDR1 SNHLY, CDR2 FYNNEI. Trimming pared 6 bases from V and 4 bases from J, leaving 15 bases between.

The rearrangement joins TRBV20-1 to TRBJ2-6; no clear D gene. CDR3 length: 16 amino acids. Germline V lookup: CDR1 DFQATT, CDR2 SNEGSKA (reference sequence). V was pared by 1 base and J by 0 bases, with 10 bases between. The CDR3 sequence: CSARVVRYSGANVLTF. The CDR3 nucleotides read TGCAGTGCTAGAGTAGTCCGATACTCTGGGGCCAACGTCCTGACTTTC.

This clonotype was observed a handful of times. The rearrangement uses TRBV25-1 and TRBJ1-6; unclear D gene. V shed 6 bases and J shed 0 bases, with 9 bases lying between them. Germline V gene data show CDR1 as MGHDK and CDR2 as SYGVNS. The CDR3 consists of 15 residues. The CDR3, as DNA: TGTGCCAGCAGCCCACCTAGCTCCTATAATTCACCCCTCCACTTT. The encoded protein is CASSPPSSYNSPLHF.

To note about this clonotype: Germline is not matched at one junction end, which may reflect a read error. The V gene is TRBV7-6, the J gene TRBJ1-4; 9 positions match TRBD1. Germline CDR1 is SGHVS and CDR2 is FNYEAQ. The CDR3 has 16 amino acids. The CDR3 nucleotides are TGCGCCAGCAGCCAGGTGCCGGGACAGGGAGGTGAAAAACCGTTTTTT. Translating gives CASSQVPGQGGEKPFF.

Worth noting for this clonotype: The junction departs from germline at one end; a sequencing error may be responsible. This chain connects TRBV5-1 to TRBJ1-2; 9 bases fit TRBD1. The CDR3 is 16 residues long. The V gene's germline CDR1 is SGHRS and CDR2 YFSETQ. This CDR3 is CASSLLGGQGQGGYTF. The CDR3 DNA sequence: TGTGCCAGCAGCCTGTTGGGGGGACAGGGCCAGGGTGGCTACACCTTC. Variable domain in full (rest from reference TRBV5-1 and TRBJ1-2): KAGVTQTPRYLIKTRGQQVTLSCSPISGHRSVSWYQQTPGQGLQFLFEYFSETQRNKGNFPGRFSGRQFSNSRSEMNVSTLELGDSALYLCASSLLGGQGQGGYTFGSGTRLTVV.